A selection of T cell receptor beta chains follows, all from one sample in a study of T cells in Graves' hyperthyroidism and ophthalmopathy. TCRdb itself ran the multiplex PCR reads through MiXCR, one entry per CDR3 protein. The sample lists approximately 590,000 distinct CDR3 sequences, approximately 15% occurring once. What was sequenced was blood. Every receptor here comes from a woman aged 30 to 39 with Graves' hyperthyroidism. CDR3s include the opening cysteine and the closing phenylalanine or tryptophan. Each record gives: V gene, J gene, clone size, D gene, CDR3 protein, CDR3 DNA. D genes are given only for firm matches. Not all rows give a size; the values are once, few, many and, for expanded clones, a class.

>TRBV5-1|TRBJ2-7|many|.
CASSLERVGSYEQYF
TGCGCCAGCAGCTTGGAACGGGTGGGATCCTACGAGCAGTACTTC
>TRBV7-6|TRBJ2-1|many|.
CASSPPLGTAEQFF
TGTGCCAGCAGCCCACCCCTAGGGACCGCGGAGCAGTTCTTC
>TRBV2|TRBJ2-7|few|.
CASSEGPGETYEQYF
TGTGCCAGCAGTGAGGGGCCAGGAGAGACCTACGAGCAGTACTTC
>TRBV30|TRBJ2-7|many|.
CAWSGMTYEQYF
TGTGCCTGGAGCGGGATGACCTACGAGCAGTACTTC
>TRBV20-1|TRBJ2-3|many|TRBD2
CSAEGLASTDTQYF
TGCAGTGCTGAGGGACTAGCGAGCACAGATACGCAGTATTTT
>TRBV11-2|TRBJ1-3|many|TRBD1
CATRQGAGNTIYF
TGTGCCACGAGACAGGGGGCCGGAAACACCATATATTTT
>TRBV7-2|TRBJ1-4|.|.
CASSLSGFTMGIEKLFF
TGTGCCAGCAGCTTATCGGGTTTTACTATGGGCATTGAAAAACTGTTTTTT
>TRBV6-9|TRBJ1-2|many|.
CASTSYSSPYGYTF
TGTGCCAGCACCAGTTATTCTAGTCCCTATGGCTACACCTTC
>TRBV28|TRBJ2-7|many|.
CASSFRLESYEQYF
TGTGCCAGCAGTTTTAGACTAGAGTCCTACGAGCAGTACTTC
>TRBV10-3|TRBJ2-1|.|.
CAISEAQRYNEQFF
TGTGCCATCAGTGAGGCACAGCGATACAATGAGCAGTTCTTC
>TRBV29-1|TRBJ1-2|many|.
CSVEYDGYTF
TGCAGCGTTGAATACGATGGCTACACCTTC
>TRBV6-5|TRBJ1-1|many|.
CASSYSGGLHTGEAFF
TGTGCCAGCAGTTACTCGGGGGGATTGCACACGGGTGAAGCTTTCTTT
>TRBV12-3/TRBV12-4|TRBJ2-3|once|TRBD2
CASSAVGLAGDGTDTQYF
TGTGCCAGCAGTGCAGTCGGACTAGCGGGAGACGGCACAGATACGCAGTATTTT
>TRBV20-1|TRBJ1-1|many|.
CSARDLGFYTEAFF
TGCAGTGCTAGAGATTTGGGATTTTACACTGAAGCTTTCTTT
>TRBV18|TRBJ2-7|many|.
CASSPQQAYEQYF
TGTGCCAGCTCACCTCAACAAGCCTACGAGCAGTACTTC
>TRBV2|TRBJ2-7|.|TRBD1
CASSERGQDSYEQYF
TGTGCCAGCAGTGAAAGGGGACAGGACTCCTACGAGCAGTACTTC
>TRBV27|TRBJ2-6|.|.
CASSSILASSSGANVLTF
TGTGCCAGCAGTTCCATCCTGGCTTCCAGCTCTGGGGCCAACGTCCTGACTTTC
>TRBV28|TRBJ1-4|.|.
CASSWEATNEKLFF
TGTGCCAGCAGTTGGGAGGCAACTAATGAAAAACTGTTTTTT
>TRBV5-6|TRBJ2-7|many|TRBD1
CASSSLTGTYEQYF
TGTGCCAGCAGCTCGCTGACAGGGACCTACGAGCAGTACTTC
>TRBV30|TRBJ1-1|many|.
CAWIRSNTEAFF
TGTGCCTGGATCCGGTCGAACACTGAAGCTTTCTTT
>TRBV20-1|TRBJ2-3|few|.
CSASGAGSKADTQYF
TGCAGTGCTAGCGGGGCGGGAAGTAAGGCAGATACGCAGTATTTT